The 29 T cell receptor beta chains in this list originate from one sample, sequenced in a study of cytomegalovirus exposure and HLA in healthy donors. Primers: 60 Vbeta forward and 13 Jbeta reverse. TCRdb's table, derived via immunoSEQ multiplex PCR, lists solely in-frame clones and lacks some. The repertoire has around 99,000 clones, less than 80% of them found once; the top ten carry 7.5% to 9%. Material for sequencing was PBMCs. Every receptor here comes from a man aged 30 to 39 in good health and CMV-seronegative.

The chain employs TRBV6-1 and TRBJ2-5; D not certain. V lost 4 bases to trimming and J lost 5 bases, with 5 bases between them. Germline loops: CDR1 MNHNS, CDR2 SASEGT. CDR3 length: 11 residues. CDR3 amino acids: CASSVLETQYF. The CDR3 DNA sequence: TGTGCCAGCAGTGTACTCGAGACCCAGTACTTC.

This clone has just one count. The J gene is TRBJ2-3, the V gene TRBV30; maybe TRBD1 (6 bases). The length of the CDR3 is 13 residues. Germline loops: CDR1 GTSNPN, CDR2 SVGIG (reference sequence). V lost 6 bases and J lost 2, with 12 bases in between. The CDR3 DNA sequence: TGTGCCTGTCTGGGGGCGGACACAGATACGCAGTATTTT. This sequence encodes CACLGADTDTQYF.

This clone was counted only a few times. The chain is built from TRBV5-6 and TRBJ2-6; 8 bases are a match to TRBD1. Trimming took 4 bases from V and 5 from J; bases not matched to a gene: 5. Looked up from germline, CDR1 is SGHDT and CDR2 is YYEEEE. CDR3 size: 15 residues. The CDR3 bases are TGTGCCAGCAGCCCGACAGGGGCGAGGGCCAACGTCCTGACTTTC. It codes for CASSPTGARANVLTF.

The genes are TRBV5-1 and TRBJ1-6; 9 nucleotides line up with TRBD1. The CDR3 spans 15 residues. Trimming took 0 bases from V and 5 from J; bases not matched to a gene: 0. The germline V gene has CDR1 SGHRS and CDR2 YFSETQ. The DNA for the CDR3 is TGCGCCAGCAGCTTGGGGGACAGGGATAATTCACCCCTCCACTTT. Translation: CASSLGDRDNSPLHF.

This chain joins TRBV5-5 and TRBJ2-5; 10 bases are a match to TRBD1. Germline-derived CDR1 and CDR2 are SGHKS and YYEKEE (reference sequence). The V segment lost 4 bases and the J segment 4 bases; nucleotides outside the gene matches: 7. This CDR3 is built from 15 residues. CDR3 in DNA: TGTGCCAGCAGCCAGACAGGGGGCCAGAGAGAGACCCAGTACTTC. Translated, it gives CASSQTGGQRETQYF.

The J gene is TRBJ1-2, the V gene TRBV5-6; 12 nucleotides line up with TRBD1. Germline values: CDR1 SGHDT, CDR2 YYEEEE. Trimming took 6 bases from V and 4 from J; bases not matched to a gene: 10. This CDR3 region has 16 residues. The CDR3 region is CASTGTGGRAPYGYTF. CDR3 DNA: TGTGCCAGCACCGGGACAGGGGGCCGGGCTCCCTATGGCTACACCTTC.

The rearrangement links TRBV7-3 to TRBJ2-1; tentatively, D is TRBD2 (5 bases). The V gene's germline CDR1 is SGHTA and CDR2 FQGTGA. V was trimmed by 0 bases and J by 4 bases, leaving 10 bases between them. The CDR3 covers 15 residues. The CDR3 is CASSLTQSGYNEQFF. Written as DNA, the CDR3 is TGTGCCAGCAGCTTAACCCAGTCGGGGTACAATGAGCAGTTCTTC.

The chain couples TRBV28 to TRBJ2-7; 11 bases align to TRBD2. This CDR3 spans 17 amino acids. Trimming removed 5 bases from V and 3 bases from J; junction bases left unmatched: 12. Germline values: CDR1 MDHEN, CDR2 SYDVKM. The CDR3 DNA reads TGTGCCAGCAGTGGGACTAGCGGCTTCCCTTACCTCTACGAGCAGTACTTC. This sequence encodes CASSGTSGFPYLYEQYF.

Remarks on this clone: The junction departs from the called germline gene at one end, perhaps through a read error. The chain has TRBV14 and TRBJ1-1; possible D gene TRBD1, 5 bases. The CDR3 totals 11 residues. CDR1 is SGHDN, CDR2 FVKESK, per germline. The CDR3 reads CASSQGFSQGF. The CDR3 DNA reads as TGTGCCAGCAGCCAAGGGTTCTCCCAGGGATTT. Full variable domain (remainder filled in from reference TRBV14 and TRBJ1-1): EAGVTQFPSHSVIEKGQTVTLRCDPISGHDNLYWYRRVMGKEIKFLLHFVKESKQDESGMPNNRFLAERTGGTYSTLKVQPAELEDSGVYFCASSQGFSQGFGQGTRLTVV.

This chain connects TRBV7-2 to TRBJ1-4; the D gene is possibly TRBD1 (5 bases). The V and J ends lost 0 bases and 5 bases respectively, with 10 bases between them. CDR1 SGHTA and CDR2 FQGNSA come from the germline V gene. The CDR3 spans 15 residues. The chain's CDR3 is CASSLAGLDNEKLFF. In DNA form, the CDR3 reads TGTGCCAGCAGCTTAGCGGGGCTTGACAATGAAAAACTGTTTTTT.

This clone was detected once. Distinct nucleotide sequences in the sample also encode this CDR3. In DNA form, the CDR3 reads TGTGCCAGCAGCGTAGGACAGGGAAACACTGAAGCTTTCTTT. It yields the protein CASSVGQGNTEAFF. This sequence joins TRBV9 and TRBJ1-1; 7 bases are a match to TRBD1. Germline trimming cut 0 bases from V and 2 bases from J; bases unmatched to any gene: 1. The CDR3 runs to 14 residues. Germline CDR1 is SGDLS and CDR2 is YYNGEE.

This clone was observed a single time. The chain has TRBV5-4 and TRBJ2-3, with TRBD2 matching over 12 bases. This CDR3 has 17 amino acids. The V gene end was trimmed by 2 bases and the J gene end by 2 bases; junction bases not matched to a gene: 6. From germline, CDR1 is SGHNT and CDR2 YYREEE (reference sequence). The CDR3 DNA follows: TGTGCCAGCAGCTTTTGGACTAGCGGGAAGGTCACAGATACGCAGTATTTT. Its translation is CASSFWTSGKVTDTQYF.

CDR3 region: CASSLGIQGSYEQYF. Written as DNA, the CDR3 is TGTGCCAGCAGCTTAGGCATCCAGGGCTCCTACGAGCAGTACTTC. The chain employs TRBV13 and TRBJ2-7; D may be TRBD1 (5 bases). The V gene's germline CDR1 is PRHDT and CDR2 FYEKMQ (reference sequence). This CDR3 comprises 15 residues. The V gene lost 0 bases and the J gene lost 0 bases, with 9 bases spanning the gap.

The V gene is TRBV4-2, the J gene TRBJ1-5; D gene uncertain. The germline V and J ends were trimmed by 0 bases and 6 bases, with 21 bases remaining between them. The CDR3 is 18 residues long. Germline CDR1 reads LGHNA; CDR2 reads YNFKEQ. CDR3 sequence (DNA): TGTGCCAGCAGCCAAGATTTAGAAGGGTGGACTTTGTCTCAGCCCCAGCATTTT. Amino acids: CASSQDLEGWTLSQPQHF.

In this sample, this clone turned up once. The chain joins TRBV28 to TRBJ2-6; TRBD2 is a possible D gene (5 bases). Germline CDR1 and CDR2: MDHEN and SYDVKM. V shed 6 bases and J shed 4 bases, with 16 bases lying between them. CDR3 length: 16 amino acids. CDR3 sequence reads: CASSRDNTAGANVLTF. CDR3 nucleotide sequence: TGTGCCAGCAGCCGGGATAATACTGCCGGGGCCAACGTCCTGACTTTC.

The chain employs TRBV15 and TRBJ2-3; D possibly corresponds to TRBD1 (6 bases). V gave up 1 base and J gave up 4 bases, with 18 bases separating them. The CDR3 runs 17 residues. Germline V CDR1 and CDR2: LNHNV, YYDKDF (reference sequence). The CDR3 loop reads CATSRAGGTGLPDTQYF. The CDR3, as DNA: TGTGCCACCAGCAGAGCTGGGGGCACAGGGTTACCAGATACGCAGTATTTT.

This chain links TRBV5-1 with TRBJ2-3; maybe TRBD1 (6 bases). V was trimmed by 2 bases and J by 2 bases, leaving 9 bases between them. CDR1 and CDR2 from the germline V gene are SGHRS and YFSETQ. The length of the CDR3 is 14 residues. The CDR3: CASSFRQATDTQYF. The CDR3 DNA sequence: TGCGCCAGCAGCTTCCGACAGGCCACAGATACGCAGTATTTT.

J is TRBJ2-7 and V is TRBV19; D unclear. Germline V gene sequence: CDR1 LNHDA, CDR2 SQIVND (reference sequence). V lost 5 bases and J lost 6, with 14 bases in between. The CDR3 is made up of 13 amino acids. This CDR3 reads CASSPGRTAEQYF. CDR3 in DNA: TGTGCCAGTAGTCCAGGCAGAACTGCCGAGCAGTACTTC. The whole variable domain, filled in from reference TRBV19 and TRBJ2-7, reads DGGITQSPKYLFRKEGQNVTLSCEQNLNHDAMYWYRQDPGQGLRLIYYSQIVNDFQKGDIAEGYSVSREKKESFPLTVTSAQKNPTAFYLCASSPGRTAEQYFGPGTRLTVT.

This chain connects TRBV2 to TRBJ2-3; possible D gene TRBD2, 6 bases. This CDR3 has 14 amino acids. Germline CDR1 reads SNHLY; CDR2 reads FYNNEI. The V end was cut by 5 bases, the J end by 0 bases, with 9 bases between. In nucleotides, the CDR3 is TGTGCCAGCAGTACTAGCCGTAGCACAGATACGCAGTATTTT. It yields the protein CASSTSRSTDTQYF.

This chain joins TRBV9 and TRBJ2-1; TRBD2 aligns across 9 bases. This CDR3 is 16 amino acids long. Germline-derived CDR1 and CDR2 are SGDLS and YYNGEE. The junction had 7 bases not matched to a gene; V was cut back by 3 bases and J by 3 bases. CDR3 amino acids: CASSGSGRWSYNEQFF. DNA of the CDR3: TGTGCCAGCAGCGGTAGCGGGAGATGGAGCTACAATGAGCAGTTCTTC.

The rearrangement uses TRBV7-9 and TRBJ2-7; 10 bases map to TRBD1. Germline V gene sequence: CDR1 SEHNR, CDR2 FQNEAQ (reference sequence). The V segment lost 5 bases and the J segment 5 bases; nucleotides outside the gene matches: 6. This CDR3 region has 14 residues. CDR3 region: CASSTRQGADEQYF. CDR3 coding DNA: TGTGCCAGCAGCACTCGACAGGGGGCTGACGAGCAGTACTTC.

The chain has TRBV21-1 and TRBJ2-1; the tabulated D call, TRBD2, remains unverified against the DNA. TRBV21-1 is a pseudogene. The CDR3 loop spans 14 amino acids. CDR3 protein: CASSSEGAYNEQFF. The DNA for the CDR3 is TGTGCCAGCAGCTCGGAGGGCGCCTACAATGAGCAGTTCTTC.

This clone has only one observation. The chain uses TRBV19 and TRBJ2-5; no firm D call. The germline V gene encodes CDR1 LNHDA and CDR2 SQIVND (reference sequence). Trimming cost V 4 bases and J 2 bases, with 2 bases left between them. The length of the CDR3 is 11 residues. CDR3 residues: CASSTQETQYF. In DNA, the CDR3 is TGTGCCAGTAGTACTCAAGAGACCCAGTACTTC.

In this sample, this clone turned up a few times. V and J are TRBV5-6 and TRBJ1-1; D not certain. The CDR3 runs 14 residues. Germline CDR1 SGHDT, CDR2 YYEEEE. With 0 bases removed from V and 4 bases from J, the gap between germline ends came to 10 bases. This CDR3 reads CASSLGPQITEAFF. The CDR3 DNA reads TGTGCCAGCAGCTTGGGCCCCCAGATCACTGAAGCTTTCTTT.

A few counts support this clone. This chain connects TRBV7-9 to TRBJ2-1, with D tentatively TRBD2 (6 bases). The germline V gene encodes CDR1 SEHNR and CDR2 FQNEAQ (reference sequence). The CDR3 runs to 15 residues. The germline V and J ends were trimmed by 5 bases and 0 bases, with 11 bases remaining between them. The CDR3 region is CASSAGRSSYNEQFF. The CDR3 bases are TGTGCCAGCAGCGCGGGACGGAGCTCCTACAATGAGCAGTTCTTC.

The V call is TRBV2, the J call TRBJ1-6; 7 nucleotides agree with TRBD1. Germline V lookup: CDR1 SNHLY, CDR2 FYNNEI. The CDR3 is made up of 16 amino acids. Losses at the gene ends were 5 bases for V and 9 bases for J; bases not matched to a gene: 13. The CDR3 reads CASSIRQGSVGSPLHF. CDR3 nucleotides: TGTGCCAGCAGTATAAGACAGGGTTCCGTCGGTTCACCCCTCCACTTT. Full variable domain (missing parts from reference TRBV2 and TRBJ1-6): EPEVTQTPSHQVTQMGQEVILRCVPISNHLYFYWYRQILGQKVEFLVSFYNNEISEKSEIFDDQFSVERPDGSNFTLKIRSTKLEDSAMYFCASSIRQGSVGSPLHFGNGTRLTVT.

This chain connects TRBV7-3 to TRBJ2-7; D remains unclear. The CDR3 extends over 14 amino acids. Germline loops: CDR1 SGHTA, CDR2 FQGTGA. Trimming removed 3 bases from V and 0 bases from J, with 9 bases in between. The CDR3 here is CASSLYPNSYEQYF. In DNA form, the CDR3 reads TGTGCCAGCAGCTTGTACCCTAACTCCTACGAGCAGTACTTC.

This sequence joins TRBV27 and TRBJ2-5; 9 bases align to TRBD1. TRBJ2-7 matches the DNA end more closely, so the J call is doubtful. The CDR3 spans 15 residues. Per germline, CDR1 MNHEY and CDR2 SMNVEV (reference sequence). CDR3 DNA sequence: TGTGCCAGCAGTTCTGGGACAGGGAGCTCCTACGAGCAGTACTTC. This translates into CASSSGTGSSYEQYF.

This chain links TRBV5-4 with TRBJ2-7, with 9 positions matching TRBD1. The CDR3 length is 15 residues. J lost 3 bases, V lost 4 bases, and 8 bases had no gene match. The germline CDR1 and CDR2 sequences are SGHNT and YYREEE (reference sequence). The CDR3 DNA sequence: TGTGCCAGCAGCCTACAGGGGGCAACCGTCTACGAGCAGTACTTC. Amino acid sequence: CASSLQGATVYEQYF.